One sample yielded the 19 T cell receptor beta chains listed below, sequenced in a study of beta chain features in type 1 diabetes. Points from the study as a whole: Shortening of TCRB CDR3s, moderate but significant, appeared in all four CD4+ subsets of Type 1 diabetes patients.

The antigens these receptors bind are not known. The whole isolated RNA underwent reverse transcription, so sequencing captured expressed TCRB transcripts. Sequencing was performed with immunoSEQ multiplex PCR; in TCRdb, only in-frame clones are kept and a portion is missing. The table includes about 400,000 clones, over 9.5% detected once. Sequencing input: naive CD4+ T cells from blood. These receptors all stem from a woman aged 18-35 years with type 1 diabetes.

This clone occurred a few times. The V gene is TRBV27, the J gene TRBJ2-7, with 8 bases that match TRBD2. Trimming at V came to 0 bases and at J to 2 bases, leaving 15 bases not matched to a gene. Germline V gene data show CDR1 as MNHEY and CDR2 as SMNVEV (reference sequence). The CDR3 spans 19 residues. The CDR3 DNA sequence: TGTGCCAGCAGTTTATCGGTGATCGGGCGGGGGGTTCCCGCCTACGAGCAGTACTTC. Protein sequence: CASSLSVIGRGVPAYEQYF.

In its sample, this clone was seen a few times. This chain connects TRBV27 to TRBJ1-1; TRBD1 might be the D (6 bases). This CDR3 is 13 amino acids long. CDR1 is MNHEY, CDR2 SMNVEV, per germline (reference sequence). The germline V and J ends were trimmed by 9 bases and 1 base, with 12 bases remaining between them. The chain's CDR3 is CASVDSPNTEAFF. The DNA for the CDR3 is TGTGCCAGTGTGGACAGTCCGAACACTGAAGCTTTCTTT.

This clone has more than one count but fewer than ten. The chain combines TRBV7-6 with TRBJ2-3; possibly TRBD2 for D (5 bases). Germline-derived CDR1 and CDR2 are SGHVS and FNYEAQ. Trimming cost V 1 base and J 7 bases, with 15 bases left between them. The CDR3 runs 15 residues. This CDR3 is CASSLESVALNTQYF. In DNA, the CDR3 is TGTGCCAGCAGCTTAGAGTCGGTAGCGTTAAATACGCAGTATTTT.

As for this clone: The identical CDR3 is also encoded by other nucleotide sequences in the sample. The chain joins TRBV20-1 to TRBJ1-1; D unclear. Trimming left V 3 bases short and J 1 base short, with 3 bases between. CDR1 and CDR2 (germline): DFQATT, SNEGSKA (reference sequence). CDR3 length equals 11 residues. CDR3 bases: TGCAGTGCTAGCAGGAACACTGAAGCTTTCTTT. Its protein is CSASRNTEAFF.

The chain recombines TRBV4-3 with TRBJ2-4; D is perhaps TRBD1 (6 bases). This CDR3 region has 14 residues. Trimming pared 0 bases from V and 6 bases from J, leaving 9 bases between. Per the germline V gene, CDR1 is LGHNA and CDR2 is YSLEER. DNA for the CDR3: TGCGCCAGCAGCCAAGAGGGCAGGGGAAACATTCAGTACTTC. It encodes CASSQEGRGNIQYF.

The gene calls are TRBV15 and TRBJ2-7, with 8 bases lining up with TRBD1. The CDR3 runs 16 residues. V shed 3 bases and J 5 bases; nucleotides not matched to a gene: 12. Germline V gives CDR1 LNHNV, CDR2 YYDKDF (reference sequence). The CDR3 nucleotides are TGTGCCACCAGCAGCTATACGGACAGGGAGATACACGAGCAGTACTTC. Encoded protein: CATSSYTDREIHEQYF. Full variable domain (missing parts from reference TRBV15 and TRBJ2-7): DAMVIQNPRYQVTQFGKPVTLSCSQTLNHNVMYWYQQKSSQAPKLLFHYYDKDFNNEADTPDNFQSRRPNTSFCFLDIRSPGLGDTAMYLCATSSYTDREIHEQYFGPGTRLTVT.

The chain recombines TRBV27 with TRBJ1-2; perhaps TRBD1 as D (5 bases). The CDR3 loop spans 13 amino acids. V shed 6 bases and J shed 4 bases, with 12 bases lying between them. Germline V gene sequence: CDR1 MNHEY, CDR2 SMNVEV (reference sequence). As DNA, the CDR3 is TGTGCCAGCAGCCCGACAGAACGCTATGGCTACACCTTC. Translating it yields CASSPTERYGYTF.

This clone was counted only a few times. The J gene is TRBJ2-6, the V gene TRBV6-5, with D perhaps matching TRBD1 (5 bases). The CDR3 sequence is 15 residues long. Germline V gene lookup returns CDR1 MNHEY and CDR2 SVGAGI. The germline V and J ends were trimmed by 4 bases and 4 bases, with 11 bases remaining between them. The CDR3 sequence: CASSSRQSGANVLTF. The CDR3 DNA is TGTGCCAGCAGTTCGCGACAGTCGGGGGCCAACGTCCTGACTTTC.

This clone occurred a few times. The V gene is TRBV7-2, the J gene TRBJ1-6, with TRBD1 matching over 7 bases. The CDR3 runs 17 residues. The J segment lost 0 bases and the V segment lost 4 bases, leaving 6 bases of the junction unmatched. CDR1 is SGHTA, CDR2 FQGNSA, per germline. The CDR3 nucleotides are TGTGCCAGCAGCTACCAGACAGGGAGCTCCTATAATTCACCCCTCCACTTT. Translating gives CASSYQTGSSYNSPLHF.

CDR3 sequence reads: CASVMAASSYNEQFF. The CDR3 bases are TGTGCCAGCGTCATGGCGGCAAGCTCCTACAATGAGCAGTTCTTC. V gene TRBV7-2 combines with J gene TRBJ2-1; no definite D call. Trimming stripped 8 bases from V and 0 bases from J, with 14 bases between. Germline values: CDR1 SGHTA, CDR2 FQGNSA. This CDR3 is 15 amino acids long.

This clone was counted a few times. At the DNA level, this CDR3 is encoded by other sequences in the same sample as well. The chain combines TRBV7-2 with TRBJ2-3; TRBD2 aligns across 7 bases. The CDR3 length is 14 residues. The germline gives CDR1 SGHTA, CDR2 FQGNSA. The V and J ends lost 0 bases and 6 bases, in that order; junction bases with no gene match: 3. The CDR3 loop is CASSLAGGVDTQYF. CDR3 nucleotides: TGTGCCAGCAGCTTAGCGGGGGGGGTGGATACGCAGTATTTT.

The chain employs TRBV7-2 and TRBJ2-1; 7 positions agree with TRBD1. J lost 9 bases, V lost 3 bases, and 8 bases had no gene match. The CDR3 spans 14 residues. Germline V lookup: CDR1 SGHTA, CDR2 FQGNSA. DNA for the CDR3: TGTGCCAGCAGCTTTGACAGGGCCCGAGGTGAGCAGTTCTTC. Residues: CASSFDRARGEQFF.

This clone appeared a few times. This chain connects TRBV4-1 to TRBJ2-2, with 10 nucleotides matching TRBD1. J was trimmed by 3 bases and V by 1 base; bases with no gene match: 2. The germline gives CDR1 MGHRA, CDR2 YSYEKL. This CDR3 region has 16 residues. The CDR3 region is CASSQVDRGDTGELFF. The CDR3 nucleotides read TGCGCCAGCAGCCAAGTGGACAGGGGGGACACCGGGGAGCTGTTTTTT.

This clone was found a few times. This chain connects TRBV11-2 to TRBJ2-5, with D perhaps matching TRBD2 (6 bases). Trimming left V 3 bases short and J 5 bases short, with 22 bases between. Germline loops: CDR1 SGHAT, CDR2 FQNNGV. The CDR3 runs to 17 residues. The DNA of the CDR3 is TGTGCCAGCAGCTTCACAGGTTGGGACTCACGGGAGGAGACCCAGTACTTC. This gives the protein CASSFTGWDSREETQYF.

This clone was observed a handful of times. The J gene is TRBJ2-2, the V gene TRBV27; 7 bases are shared with TRBD1. This CDR3 has 15 amino acids. V was pared by 4 bases and J by 2 bases, with 4 bases of the junction left unmatched. Germline CDR1 is MNHEY and CDR2 is SMNVEV (reference sequence). The CDR3 bases are TGTGCCAGCAGTTACCAGGGGGTAAACACCGGGGAGCTGTTTTTT. Its translation is CASSYQGVNTGELFF.

This clone has a handful of counts. The V and J genes are TRBV4-3 and TRBJ2-5, with no clear D. V lost 0 bases, J lost 4 bases, and 9 bases lay in between. The germline V gene has CDR1 LGHNA and CDR2 YSLEER. CDR3 length equals 14 residues. The DNA for the CDR3 is TGCGCCAGCAGCCAAGAAGCAGGCCCAGAGACCCAGTACTTC. It translates to CASSQEAGPETQYF.

The chain uses TRBV30 and TRBJ2-1, with 7 bases fitting TRBD1. There are 13 residues in the CDR3. Germline loops: CDR1 GTSNPN, CDR2 SVGIG (reference sequence). V trimming: 3 bases; J trimming: 8 bases; junction bases outside the gene matches: 7. CDR3 sequence: CAWRATGFDEQFF. The CDR3 DNA follows: TGTGCCTGGAGAGCGACAGGGTTCGATGAGCAGTTCTTC.

The V gene is TRBV11-2, the J gene TRBJ1-2; D not certain. CDR1 and CDR2 from the germline V gene are SGHAT and FQNNGV. V was trimmed by 4 bases and J by 5 bases, leaving 14 bases between them. This CDR3 region has 14 residues. CDR3 region: CASSSPGGYYGYTF. CDR3 DNA sequence: TGTGCCAGCAGCTCCCCAGGAGGGTATTATGGCTACACCTTC. Based on the CDR3 plus reference TRBV11-2 and TRBJ1-2, the full variable domain is EAGVAQSPRYKIIEKRQSVAFWCNPISGHATLYWYQQILGQGPKLLIQFQNNGVVDDSQLPKDRFSAERLKGVDSTLKIQPAKLEDSAVYLCASSSPGGYYGYTFGSGTRLTVV.

This clone showed up just a few times. This chain joins TRBV14 and TRBJ2-5; D is possibly TRBD1 (6 bases). Germline V gene data show CDR1 as SGHDN and CDR2 as FVKESK. V was pared by 3 bases and J by 2 bases, with 16 bases between. The CDR3 spans 16 residues. In nucleotides, the CDR3 is TGTGCCAGCAGCCAGGGGCTCAGGGGATGGCAAGAGACCCAGTACTTC. Protein product: CASSQGLRGWQETQYF.